This TCR beta chain was sequenced for a study of cytomegalovirus exposure and HLA in healthy donors. PCR used 60 Vbeta primers and 13 Jbeta primers. TCRdb's copy holds only in-frame clones and misses some; the assay was immunoSEQ multiplex PCR. The sample shows about 140,000 clones, roughly 82% of them seen only once. This sequence originates from a male donor in good health and CMV-seronegative. The sample comprised PBMCs.

DNA of the CDR3: TGTGCCAGCAGCTTAGGGGGCGATGAGCAGTTCTTC. It codes for CASSLGGDEQFF. This rearrangement joins TRBV7-8 to TRBJ2-1; a possible D gene is TRBD1 (5 bases). In germline, CDR1 is SGHVS, CDR2 FQNEAQ. This CDR3 has 12 amino acids. Trimming pared 1 base from V and 8 bases from J, leaving 6 bases between.